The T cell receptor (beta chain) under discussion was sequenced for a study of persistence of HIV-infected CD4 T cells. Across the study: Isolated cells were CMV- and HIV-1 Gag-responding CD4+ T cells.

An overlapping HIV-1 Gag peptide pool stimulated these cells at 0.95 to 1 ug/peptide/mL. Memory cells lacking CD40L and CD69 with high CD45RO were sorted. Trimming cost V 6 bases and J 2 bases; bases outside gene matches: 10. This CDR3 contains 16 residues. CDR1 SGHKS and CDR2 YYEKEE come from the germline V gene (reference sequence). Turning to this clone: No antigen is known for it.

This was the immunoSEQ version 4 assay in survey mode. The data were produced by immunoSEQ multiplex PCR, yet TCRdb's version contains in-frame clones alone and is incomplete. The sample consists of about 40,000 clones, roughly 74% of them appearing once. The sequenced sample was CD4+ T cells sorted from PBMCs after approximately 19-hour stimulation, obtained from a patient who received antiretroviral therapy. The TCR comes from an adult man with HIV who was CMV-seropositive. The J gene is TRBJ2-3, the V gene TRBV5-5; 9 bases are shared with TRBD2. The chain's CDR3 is CASTTLSGGLTDTQYF. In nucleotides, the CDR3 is TGTGCCAGCACCACACTTAGCGGGGGCCTCACAGATACGCAGTATTTT.